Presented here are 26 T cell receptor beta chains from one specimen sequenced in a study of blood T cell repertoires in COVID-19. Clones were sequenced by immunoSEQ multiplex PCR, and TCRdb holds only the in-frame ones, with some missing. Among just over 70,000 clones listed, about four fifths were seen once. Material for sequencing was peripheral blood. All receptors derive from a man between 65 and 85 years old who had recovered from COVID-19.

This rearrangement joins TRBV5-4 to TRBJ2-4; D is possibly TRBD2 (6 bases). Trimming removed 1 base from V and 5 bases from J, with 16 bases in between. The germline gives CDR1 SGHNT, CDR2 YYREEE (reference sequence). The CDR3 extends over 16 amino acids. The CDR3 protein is CASSLNVGGGQNIQYF. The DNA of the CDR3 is TGTGCCAGCAGCTTGAATGTGGGGGGAGGCCAAAACATTCAGTACTTC.

The CDR3 loop is CASSSAGDRRFHF. In nucleotides, the CDR3 is TGTGCCAGCAGTTCCGCCGGGGACAGGCGATTCCACTTT. The chain combines TRBV28 with TRBJ1-6, with TRBD1 matching over 8 bases. The CDR3 contains 13 residues. Germline trimming cut 4 bases from V and 17 bases from J; bases unmatched to any gene: 10. CDR1 MDHEN and CDR2 SYDVKM come from the germline V gene.

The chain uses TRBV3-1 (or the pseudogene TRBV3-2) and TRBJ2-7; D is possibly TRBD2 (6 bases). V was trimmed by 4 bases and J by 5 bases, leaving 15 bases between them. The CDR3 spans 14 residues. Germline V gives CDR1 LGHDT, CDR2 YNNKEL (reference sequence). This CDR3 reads CASSPPGLPNEQYF. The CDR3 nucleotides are TGTGCCAGCAGCCCACCGGGACTCCCGAACGAGCAGTACTTC.

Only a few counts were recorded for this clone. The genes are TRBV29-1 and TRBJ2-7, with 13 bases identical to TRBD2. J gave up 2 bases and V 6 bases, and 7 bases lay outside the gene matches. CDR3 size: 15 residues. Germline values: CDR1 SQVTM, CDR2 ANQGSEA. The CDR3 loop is CSVTLGLAGAYEQYF. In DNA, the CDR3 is TGCAGCGTGACTCTAGGACTAGCGGGAGCCTACGAGCAGTACTTC.

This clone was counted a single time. This CDR3 is CASSRDRTRNSPLHF. Written as DNA, the CDR3 is TGTGCCAGCAGTCGGGACAGGACAAGGAATTCACCCCTCCACTTT. The chain links TRBV6-5 to TRBJ1-6; TRBD1 matches 8 bases. This CDR3 has 15 amino acids. Germline loops: CDR1 MNHEY, CDR2 SVGAGI. The V segment lost 5 bases and the J segment 7 bases; nucleotides outside the gene matches: 7.

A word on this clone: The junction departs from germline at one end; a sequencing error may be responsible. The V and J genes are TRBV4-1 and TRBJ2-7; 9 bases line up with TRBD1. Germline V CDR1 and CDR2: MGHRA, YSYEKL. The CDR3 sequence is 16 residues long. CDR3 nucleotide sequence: TGCGCCAGCAGTCAAGAGGATGGGACAGGGTCATACGAGCAGTACTTC. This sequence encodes CASSQEDGTGSYEQYF.

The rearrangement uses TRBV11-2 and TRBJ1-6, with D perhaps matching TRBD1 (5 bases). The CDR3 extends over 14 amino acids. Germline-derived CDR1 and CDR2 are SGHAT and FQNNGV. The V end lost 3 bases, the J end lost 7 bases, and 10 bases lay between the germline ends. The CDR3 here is CASSFAQVNSPLHF. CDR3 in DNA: TGTGCCAGCAGCTTCGCACAGGTGAATTCACCCCTCCACTTT.

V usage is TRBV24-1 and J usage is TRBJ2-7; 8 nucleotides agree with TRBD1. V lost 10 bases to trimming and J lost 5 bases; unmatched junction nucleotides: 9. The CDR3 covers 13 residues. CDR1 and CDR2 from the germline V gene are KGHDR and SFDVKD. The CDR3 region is CATSEGQGHEQYF. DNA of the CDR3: TGTGCCACGTCGGAAGGACAGGGCCACGAGCAGTACTTC.

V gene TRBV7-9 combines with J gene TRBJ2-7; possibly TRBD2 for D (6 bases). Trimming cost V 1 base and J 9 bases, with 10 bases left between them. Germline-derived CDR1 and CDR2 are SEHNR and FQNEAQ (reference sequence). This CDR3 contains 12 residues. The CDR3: CASSLESGVQYF. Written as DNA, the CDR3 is TGTGCCAGCAGCTTAGAATCGGGGGTGCAGTACTTC.

CDR3 bases: TGCGCCAGCAGCTTGGGGATCAGCGGGGCCGGGGAGCTGTTTTTT. Amino acid sequence: CASSLGISGAGELFF. The J gene is TRBJ2-2, the V gene TRBV5-1, with 7 nucleotides matching TRBD2. The length of the CDR3 is 15 residues. The J segment lost 6 bases and the V segment lost 0 bases, leaving 5 bases of the junction unmatched. Germline CDR1 is SGHRS and CDR2 is YFSETQ.

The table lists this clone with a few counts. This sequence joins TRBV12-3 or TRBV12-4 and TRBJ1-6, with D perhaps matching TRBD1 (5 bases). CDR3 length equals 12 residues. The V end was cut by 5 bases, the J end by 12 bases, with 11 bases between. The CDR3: CASSLTGGPLHF. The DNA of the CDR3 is TGTGCCAGCAGTCTAACGGGGGGACCCCTCCACTTT.

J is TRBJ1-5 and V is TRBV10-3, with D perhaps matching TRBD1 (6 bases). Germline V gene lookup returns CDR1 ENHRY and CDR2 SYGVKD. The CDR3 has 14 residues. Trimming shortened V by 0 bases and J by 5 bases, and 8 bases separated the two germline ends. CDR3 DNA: TGTGCCATCAGTGAGTCACGGACAGATCAGCCCCAGCATTTT. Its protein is CAISESRTDQPQHF.

CDR3 region: CASKTGLGYNEQFF. For the CDR3, the DNA is TGTGCCAGCAAAACAGGGCTGGGCTACAATGAGCAGTTCTTC. This chain uses TRBV19 with TRBJ2-1, with a possible D match to TRBD1 (6 bases). V was trimmed by 9 bases and J by 3 bases, leaving 15 bases between them. Germline V gene data show CDR1 as LNHDA and CDR2 as SQIVND (reference sequence). CDR3 size: 14 residues.

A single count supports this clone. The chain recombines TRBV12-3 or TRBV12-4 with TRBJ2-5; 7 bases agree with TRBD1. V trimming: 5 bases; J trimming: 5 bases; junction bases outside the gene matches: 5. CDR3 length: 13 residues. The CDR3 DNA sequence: TGTGCCAGCAGTGTACAGGGGCCGGAGACCCAGTACTTC. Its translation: CASSVQGPETQYF.

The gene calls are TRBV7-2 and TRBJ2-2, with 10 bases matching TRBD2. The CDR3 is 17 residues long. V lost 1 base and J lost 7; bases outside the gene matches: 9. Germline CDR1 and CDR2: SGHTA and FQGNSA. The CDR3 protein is CASSLGLAGAFGGELFF. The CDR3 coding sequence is TGTGCCAGCAGCTTAGGGCTAGCGGGAGCTTTTGGCGGGGAGCTGTTTTTT. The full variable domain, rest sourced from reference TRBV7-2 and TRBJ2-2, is GAGVSQSPSNKVTEKGKDVELRCDPISGHTALYWYRQSLGQGLEFLIYFQGNSAPDKSGLPSDRFSAERTGGSVSTLTIQRTQQEDSAVYLCASSLGLAGAFGGELFFGEGSRLTVL.

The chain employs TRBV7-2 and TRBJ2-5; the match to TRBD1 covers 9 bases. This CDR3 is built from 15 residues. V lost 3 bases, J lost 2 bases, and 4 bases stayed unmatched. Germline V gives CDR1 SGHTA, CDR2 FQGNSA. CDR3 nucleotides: TGTGCCAGCAGCTTGACCGGGACAGGGCAAGAGACCCAGTACTTC. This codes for CASSLTGTGQETQYF.

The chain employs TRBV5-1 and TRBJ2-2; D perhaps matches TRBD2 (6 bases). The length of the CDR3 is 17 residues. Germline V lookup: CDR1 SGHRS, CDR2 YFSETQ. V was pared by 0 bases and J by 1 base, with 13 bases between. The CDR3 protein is CASSLELARENTGELFF. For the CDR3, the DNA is TGCGCCAGCAGCTTGGAGCTGGCGCGGGAGAACACCGGGGAGCTGTTTTTT.

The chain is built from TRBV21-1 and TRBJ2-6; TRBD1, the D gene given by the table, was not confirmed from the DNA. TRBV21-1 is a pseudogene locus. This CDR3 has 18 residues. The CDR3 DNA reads TGTGCCAGCAGCAAGTACCAACAACAGGGTGCTGGGGCCAACGTCCTGACTTTC. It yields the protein CASSKYQQQGAGANVLTF.

DNA for the CDR3: TGTGCCAGCAGCAGGCGCGACAGGAGCTCCTACAATGAGCAGTTCTTC. Amino acid sequence: CASSRRDRSSYNEQFF. The chain couples TRBV13 to TRBJ2-1; tentative D call: TRBD1 (6 bases). CDR1 is PRHDT and CDR2 is FYEKMQ in the germline V gene (reference sequence). Deletions cut 5 bases from V and 0 bases from J, with 14 bases between. The CDR3 loop spans 16 amino acids.

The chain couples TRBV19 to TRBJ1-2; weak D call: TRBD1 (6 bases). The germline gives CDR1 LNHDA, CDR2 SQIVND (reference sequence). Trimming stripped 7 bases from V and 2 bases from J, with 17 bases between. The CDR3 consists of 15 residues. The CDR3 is CASTPLTGLNYGYTF. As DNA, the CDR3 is TGTGCCAGTACCCCCCTGACAGGACTCAACTATGGCTACACCTTC. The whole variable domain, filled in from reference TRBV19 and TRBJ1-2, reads DGGITQSPKYLFRKEGQNVTLSCEQNLNHDAMYWYRQDPGQGLRLIYYSQIVNDFQKGDIAEGYSVSREKKESFPLTVTSAQKNPTAFYLCASTPLTGLNYGYTFGSGTRLTVV.

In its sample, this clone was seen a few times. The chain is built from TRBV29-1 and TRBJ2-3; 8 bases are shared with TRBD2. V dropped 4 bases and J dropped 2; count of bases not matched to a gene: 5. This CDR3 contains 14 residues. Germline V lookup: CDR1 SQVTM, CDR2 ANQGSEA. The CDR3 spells CSVAEAGDTDTQYF. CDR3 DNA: TGCAGCGTTGCAGAAGCGGGAGACACAGATACGCAGTATTTT.

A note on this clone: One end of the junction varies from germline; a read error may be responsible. CDR3 loop: CASSPRTNGKLFF. In DNA form, the CDR3 reads TGTGCCAGCAGTCCCCGGACAAATGGAAAACTGTTTTTT. V is TRBV6-5 and J is TRBJ1-4; D possibly corresponds to TRBD1 (5 bases). In germline, CDR1 is MNHEY, CDR2 SVGAGI. The CDR3 sequence is 13 residues long.

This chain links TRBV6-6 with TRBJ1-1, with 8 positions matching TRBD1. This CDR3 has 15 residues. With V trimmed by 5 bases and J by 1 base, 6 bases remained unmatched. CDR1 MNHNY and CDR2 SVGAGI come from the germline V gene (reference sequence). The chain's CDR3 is CASSIEGQGNTEAFF. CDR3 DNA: TGTGCCAGCAGTATAGAAGGACAGGGGAACACTGAAGCTTTCTTT.

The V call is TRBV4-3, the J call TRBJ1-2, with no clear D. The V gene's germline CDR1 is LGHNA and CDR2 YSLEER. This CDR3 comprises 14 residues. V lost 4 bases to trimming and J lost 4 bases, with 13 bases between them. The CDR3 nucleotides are TGCGCCAGCAGCCCTAGCCTGGTGTCCTATGGCTACACCTTC. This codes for CASSPSLVSYGYTF.

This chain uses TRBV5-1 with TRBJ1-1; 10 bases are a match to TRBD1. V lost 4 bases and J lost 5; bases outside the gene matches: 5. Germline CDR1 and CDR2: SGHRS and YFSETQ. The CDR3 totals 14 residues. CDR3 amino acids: CASSPTGGFTEAFF. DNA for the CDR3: TGCGCCAGCAGCCCGACAGGGGGCTTTACTGAAGCTTTCTTT.

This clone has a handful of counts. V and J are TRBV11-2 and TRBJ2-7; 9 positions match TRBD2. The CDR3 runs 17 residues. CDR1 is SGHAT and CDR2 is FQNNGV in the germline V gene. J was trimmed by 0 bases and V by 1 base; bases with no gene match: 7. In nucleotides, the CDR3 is TGTGCCAGCAGCTTAGTCGCCGCTAGCGGGAACTCCTACGAGCAGTACTTC. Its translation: CASSLVAASGNSYEQYF.